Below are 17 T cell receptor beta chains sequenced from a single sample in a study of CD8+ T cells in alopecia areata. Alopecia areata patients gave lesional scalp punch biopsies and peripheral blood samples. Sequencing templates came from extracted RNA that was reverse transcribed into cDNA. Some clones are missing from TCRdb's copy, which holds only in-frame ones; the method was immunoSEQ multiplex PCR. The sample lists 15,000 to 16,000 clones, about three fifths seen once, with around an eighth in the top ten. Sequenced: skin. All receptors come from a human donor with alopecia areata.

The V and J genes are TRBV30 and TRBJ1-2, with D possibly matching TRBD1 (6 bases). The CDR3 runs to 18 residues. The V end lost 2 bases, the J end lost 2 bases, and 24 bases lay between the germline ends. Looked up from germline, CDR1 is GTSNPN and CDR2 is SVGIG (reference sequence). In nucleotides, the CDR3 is TGTGCCTGGAGTTGGATATGGACAGTCGCAGGGCAGAACTATGGCTACACCTTC. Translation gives CAWSWIWTVAGQNYGYTF.

CDR3 loop: CASSLDGRGAGTGELFF. CDR3 sequence (DNA): TGTGCCAGCAGCTTAGATGGGAGGGGGGCTGGCACCGGGGAGCTGTTTTTT. The chain couples TRBV7-8 to TRBJ2-2, with D perhaps TRBD2 (7 bases). This CDR3 is 17 amino acids long. V gave up 1 base and J gave up 4 bases, with 16 bases separating them. In germline, CDR1 is SGHVS, CDR2 FQNEAQ.

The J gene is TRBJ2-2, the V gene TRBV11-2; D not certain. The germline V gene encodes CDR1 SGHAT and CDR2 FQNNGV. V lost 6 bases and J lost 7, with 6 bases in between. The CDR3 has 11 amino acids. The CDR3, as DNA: TGTGCCAGCAGGGAGAACGGGGAGCTGTTTTTT. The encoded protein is CASRENGELFF.

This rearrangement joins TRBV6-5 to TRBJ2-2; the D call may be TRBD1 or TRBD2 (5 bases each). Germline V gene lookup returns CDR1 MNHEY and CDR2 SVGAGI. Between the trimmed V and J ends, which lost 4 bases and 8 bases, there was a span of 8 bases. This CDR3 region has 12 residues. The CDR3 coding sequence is TGTGCCAGCAGTTGGGGGTTAGGGGAGCTGTTTTTT. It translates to CASSWGLGELFF.

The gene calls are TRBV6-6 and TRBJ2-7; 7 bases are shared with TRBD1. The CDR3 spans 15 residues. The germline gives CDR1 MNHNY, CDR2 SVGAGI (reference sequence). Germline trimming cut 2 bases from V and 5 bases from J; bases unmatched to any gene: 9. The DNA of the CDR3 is TGTGCCAGCAGTTACGCTGGACAGGTATTCCACGAGCAGTACTTC. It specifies CASSYAGQVFHEQYF.

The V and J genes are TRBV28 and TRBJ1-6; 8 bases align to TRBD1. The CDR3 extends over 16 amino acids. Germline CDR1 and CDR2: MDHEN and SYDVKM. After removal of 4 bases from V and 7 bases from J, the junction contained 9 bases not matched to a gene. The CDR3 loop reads CASSSIRTGFNSPLHF. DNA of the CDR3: TGTGCCAGCAGTTCAATTCGGACAGGGTTCAATTCACCCCTCCACTTT.

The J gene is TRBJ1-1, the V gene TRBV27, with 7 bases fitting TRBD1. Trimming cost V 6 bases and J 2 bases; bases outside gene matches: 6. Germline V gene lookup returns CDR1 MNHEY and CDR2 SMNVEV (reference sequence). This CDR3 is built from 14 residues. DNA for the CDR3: TGTGCCAGCAGGGCGGACAGGACAAACACTGAAGCTTTCTTT. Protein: CASRADRTNTEAFF.

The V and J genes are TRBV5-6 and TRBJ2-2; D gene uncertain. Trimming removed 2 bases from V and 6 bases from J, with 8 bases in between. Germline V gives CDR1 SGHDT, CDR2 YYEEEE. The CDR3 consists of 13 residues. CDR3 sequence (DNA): TGTGCCAGCAGCTTAATTTGGGCCGGGGAGCTGTTTTTT. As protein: CASSLIWAGELFF.

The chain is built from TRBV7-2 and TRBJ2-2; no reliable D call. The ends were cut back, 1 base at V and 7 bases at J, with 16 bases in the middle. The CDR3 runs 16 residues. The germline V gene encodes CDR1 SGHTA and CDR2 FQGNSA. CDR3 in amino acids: CASSLGQSGSGGELFF. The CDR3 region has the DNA TGTGCCAGCAGCTTAGGGCAAAGTGGTTCGGGCGGGGAGCTGTTTTTT.

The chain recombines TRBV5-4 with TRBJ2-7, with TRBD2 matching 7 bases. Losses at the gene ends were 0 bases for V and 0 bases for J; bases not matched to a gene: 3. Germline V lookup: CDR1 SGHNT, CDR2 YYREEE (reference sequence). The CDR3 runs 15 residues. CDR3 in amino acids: CASSLDLAASYEQYF. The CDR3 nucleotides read TGTGCCAGCAGCTTGGATCTAGCGGCCTCCTACGAGCAGTACTTC.

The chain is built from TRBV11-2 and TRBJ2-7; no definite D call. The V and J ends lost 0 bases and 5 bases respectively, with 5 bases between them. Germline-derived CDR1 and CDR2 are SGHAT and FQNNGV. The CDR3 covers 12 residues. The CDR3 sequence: CASSLDRNEQYF. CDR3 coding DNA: TGTGCCAGCAGCTTAGATCGGAACGAGCAGTACTTC.

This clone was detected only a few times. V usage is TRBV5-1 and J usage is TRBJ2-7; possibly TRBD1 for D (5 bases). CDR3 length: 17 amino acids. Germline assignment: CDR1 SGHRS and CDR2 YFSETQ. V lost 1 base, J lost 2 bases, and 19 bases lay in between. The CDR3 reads CASSLPHQGPTPYEQYF. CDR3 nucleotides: TGCGCCAGCAGCTTGCCACATCAGGGCCCCACACCCTACGAGCAGTACTTC.

Written as DNA, the CDR3 is TGTGCCAGCAGCCCAGTTGAGGGCAGGGGGAACACTGAAGCTTTCTTT. The encoded protein is CASSPVEGRGNTEAFF. This chain joins TRBV28 and TRBJ1-1; a possible D gene is TRBD1 (6 bases). Between the trimmed V and J ends, which lost 6 bases and 1 base, there was a span of 18 bases. Germline V gives CDR1 MDHEN, CDR2 SYDVKM. CDR3 length: 16 residues.

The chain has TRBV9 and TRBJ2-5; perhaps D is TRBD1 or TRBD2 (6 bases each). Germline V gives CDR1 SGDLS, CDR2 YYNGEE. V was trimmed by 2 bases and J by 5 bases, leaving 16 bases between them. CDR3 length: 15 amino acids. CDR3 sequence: CASSVVGGAGETQYF. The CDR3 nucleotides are TGTGCCAGCAGCGTTGTGGGGGGCGCTGGCGAGACCCAGTACTTC. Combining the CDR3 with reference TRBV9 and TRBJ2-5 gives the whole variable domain DSGVTQTPKHLITATGQRVTLRCSPRSGDLSVYWYQQSLDQGLQFLIQYYNGEERAKGNILERFSAQQFPDLHSELNLSSLELGDSALYFCASSVVGGAGETQYFGPGTRLLVL.

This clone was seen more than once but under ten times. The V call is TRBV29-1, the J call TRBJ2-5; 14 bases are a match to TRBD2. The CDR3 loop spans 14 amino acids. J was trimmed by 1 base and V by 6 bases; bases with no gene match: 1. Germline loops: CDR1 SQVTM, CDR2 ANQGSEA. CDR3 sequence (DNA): TGCAGCGTCGGACTAGCGGGAGGCCAAGAGACCCAGTACTTC. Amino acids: CSVGLAGGQETQYF.

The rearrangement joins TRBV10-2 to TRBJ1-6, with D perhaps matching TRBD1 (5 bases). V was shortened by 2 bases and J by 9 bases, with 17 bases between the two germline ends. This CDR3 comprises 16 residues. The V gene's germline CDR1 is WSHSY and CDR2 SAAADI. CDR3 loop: CASSEARASGTSPLHF. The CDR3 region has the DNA TGCGCCAGCAGTGAGGCCAGGGCTTCAGGTACTTCACCCCTCCACTTT.

CDR3 coding DNA: TGCGCCAGCAGCCAAGCTCCACAGATCAAAACCTACAATGAGCAGTTCTTC. Amino acid sequence: CASSQAPQIKTYNEQFF. This rearrangement joins TRBV4-1 to TRBJ2-1; D call uncertain. V was clipped by 1 base and J by 2 bases, with 15 bases between them. The germline V gene has CDR1 MGHRA and CDR2 YSYEKL. This CDR3 contains 17 residues.